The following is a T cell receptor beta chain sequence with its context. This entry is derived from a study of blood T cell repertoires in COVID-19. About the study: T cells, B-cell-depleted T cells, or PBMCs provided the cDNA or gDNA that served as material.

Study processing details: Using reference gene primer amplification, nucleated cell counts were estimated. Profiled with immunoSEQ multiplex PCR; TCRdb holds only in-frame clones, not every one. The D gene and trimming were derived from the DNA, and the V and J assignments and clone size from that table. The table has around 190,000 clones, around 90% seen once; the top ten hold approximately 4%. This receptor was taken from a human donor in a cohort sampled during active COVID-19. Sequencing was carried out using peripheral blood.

The CDR3 nucleotides read TGTGCCAGCCGGGACACCAACTATGGCTACACCTTC. Translation: CASRDTNYGYTF. This chain connects TRBV28 to TRBJ1-2, with D possibly being TRBD1 (6 bases). There are 12 residues in the CDR3. Germline V gene sequence: CDR1 MDHEN, CDR2 SYDVKM. The germline V and J ends were trimmed by 8 bases and 2 bases, with 9 bases remaining between them.